This TCR beta chain was captured in a study of vaccination and CD4 T cells after COVID-19. Overall study findings and caveats: Convalescent patients' vaccine-specific clones were spike mono-reactive in 304 of 307 cases.

Comment on this clonotype: The antigen is not known.

Treatment noted: roughly 11-day PBMC culture with coronavirus spike peptide pools or control peptides (ViraFEST assay). Trimming removed 4 bases at V and 6 bases at J, with 10 bases between. The CDR3 has 13 amino acids. The germline V gene encodes CDR1 SNHLY and CDR2 FYNNEI. Scientists ran DNA taken from cultured CD4+ T cells through the Oncomine TCR Beta short-read assay for sequencing. DNA came from CD4+ T cells after culture. MiXCR, run by TCRdb on the PCR reads, gives a single entry per CDR3 protein. The repertoire has about 12,000 distinct CDR3 sequences, approximately 60% of them found once; the top ten carry 14% to 15%.

The chain carries TRBV2 and TRBJ1-5; a possible D gene is TRBD1 (5 bases). The material sequenced was CD4+ T cells from blood, cultured in vitro. The clonotype comes from a human donor who had recovered from COVID-19. This CDR3 reads CASSGAGFQPQHF. In nucleotides, the CDR3 is TGTGCCAGCAGTGGGGCAGGGTTTCAGCCCCAGCATTTT. Combining the CDR3 with reference TRBV2 and TRBJ1-5 gives the whole variable domain EPEVTQTPSHQVTQMGQEVILRCVPISNHLYFYWYRQILGQKVEFLVSFYNNEISEKSEIFDDQFSVERPDGSNFTLKIRSTKLEDSAMYFCASSGAGFQPQHFGDGTRLSIL.